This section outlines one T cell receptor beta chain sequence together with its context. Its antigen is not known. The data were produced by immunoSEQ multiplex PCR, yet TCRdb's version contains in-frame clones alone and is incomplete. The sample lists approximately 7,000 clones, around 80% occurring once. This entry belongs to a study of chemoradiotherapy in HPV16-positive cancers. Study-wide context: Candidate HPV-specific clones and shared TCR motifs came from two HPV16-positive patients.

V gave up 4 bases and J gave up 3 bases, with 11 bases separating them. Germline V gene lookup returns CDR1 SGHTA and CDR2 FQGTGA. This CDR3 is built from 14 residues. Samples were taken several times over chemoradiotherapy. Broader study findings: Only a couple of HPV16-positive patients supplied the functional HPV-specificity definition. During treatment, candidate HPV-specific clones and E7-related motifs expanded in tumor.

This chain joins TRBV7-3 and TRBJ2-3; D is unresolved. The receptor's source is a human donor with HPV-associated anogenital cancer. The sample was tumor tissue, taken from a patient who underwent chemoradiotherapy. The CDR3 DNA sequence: TGTGCCAGCAGCTCCGGATATGGAACAGATACGCAGTATTTT. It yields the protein CASSSGYGTDTQYF.